The clone carrying this TCR beta chain qualifies as large. The data originate from a study of preoperative IRX-2 immunotherapy in early breast cancer. Treatment of the sample: preoperative locoregional IRX-2 cytokine immunotherapy. This phase Ib study tested locoregional IRX-2 cytokine immunotherapy given before surgery. The germline CDR1 and CDR2 sequences are SGHNT and YENEEA. V lost 5 bases, J lost 2 bases, and 12 bases lay in between. CDR3 length equals 14 residues. The repertoire was sequenced with immunoSEQ multiplex PCR; TCRdb's copy has only in-frame clones and lacks some. Among approximately 5,100 clones listed, about 61% were seen once.

The chain uses TRBV11-3 and TRBJ1-2, with D hard to call. The sequence derives from a human donor with breast cancer. Source: tumor tissue, taken before IRX-2 immunotherapy. This CDR3 reads CASSHPGGNYGYTF. In DNA, the CDR3 is TGTGCCAGCAGCCATCCCGGAGGGAACTATGGCTACACCTTC.